These 6 T cell receptor beta chains came from one sample sequenced in a study of T cells in localized non-small cell lung cancer. Libraries were prepared by immunoSEQ multiplex PCR; TCRdb keeps only in-frame clonotypes and omits some of them. The sample contains tens of thousands of clones, approximately 88% of which appear only once. The sample in question was peripheral blood mononuclear cells, obtained before any cancer treatment. All receptors come from a woman aged 40-69 years with stage III lung adenocarcinoma.

The chain links TRBV30 to TRBJ1-1; tentatively, D is TRBD1 (6 bases). CDR1 and CDR2 (germline): GTSNPN, SVGIG (reference sequence). The CDR3 runs to 13 residues. V was shortened by 2 bases and J by 1 base, with 8 bases between the two germline ends. The CDR3 spells CAWSTQGNTEAFF. The CDR3 region has the DNA TGTGCCTGGAGTACACAGGGGAACACTGAAGCTTTCTTT.

This chain joins TRBV6-1 and TRBJ2-6; D might be TRBD2 (5 bases). CDR3 length: 15 residues. CDR1 is MNHNS and CDR2 is SASEGT in the germline V gene. The V end lost 4 bases, the J end lost 2 bases, and 9 bases lay between the germline ends. The CDR3 region is CASSGRVTGANVLTF. The DNA for the CDR3 is TGTGCCAGCAGTGGGCGGGTCACTGGGGCCAACGTCCTGACTTTC.

This clone has a single count. The chain is built from TRBV7-8 and TRBJ2-6, with TRBD2 matching 9 bases. The length of the CDR3 is 19 residues. V lost 1 base, J lost 4 bases, and 11 bases stayed unmatched. CDR1 is SGHVS and CDR2 is FQNEAQ in the germline V gene. The CDR3 protein is CASSLDGGRAASGANVLTF. DNA for the CDR3: TGTGCCAGCAGCTTAGATGGCGGGAGGGCCGCCTCCGGGGCCAACGTCCTGACTTTC.

The genes are TRBV9 and TRBJ2-5; 9 bases line up with TRBD2. V shed 4 bases, J shed 5 bases, and the junction held 9 bases outside the gene matches. The V gene's germline CDR1 is SGDLS and CDR2 YYNGEE. This CDR3 is built from 15 residues. In DNA form, the CDR3 reads TGTGCCAGCAGCTCGTCCGGGACTAGCACTGAGACCCAGTACTTC. Protein product: CASSSSGTSTETQYF.

This chain uses TRBV4-3 with TRBJ2-2; 13 nucleotides align to TRBD2. With 3 bases clipped from V and 7 bases from J, the junction kept 5 bases outside the gene matches. The CDR3 spans 16 residues. CDR1 and CDR2 from the germline V gene are LGHNA and YSLEER. The CDR3 loop reads CASSQATSGGSGELFF. The CDR3 DNA is TGCGCCAGCAGCCAGGCGACTAGCGGGGGGAGCGGGGAGCTGTTTTTT.

V gene TRBV18 combines with J gene TRBJ1-5; D not certain. The V and J ends lost 1 base and 8 bases respectively, with 12 bases between them. The CDR3 length is 14 residues. CDR1 KGHSH and CDR2 LQKENI come from the germline V gene. The chain's CDR3 is CASSPRWSDEPQHF. Written as DNA, the CDR3 is TGTGCCAGCTCACCACGATGGTCCGATGAGCCCCAGCATTTT.